This T cell receptor beta chain was sequenced for a study of T cells in Graves' hyperthyroidism and ophthalmopathy. With 5 bases removed from V and 1 base from J, the gap between germline ends came to 20 bases. The CDR3 runs 17 residues. Per the germline V gene, CDR1 is MNHEY and CDR2 is SMNVEV (reference sequence). TCR beta CDR3 regions were amplified from RNA. First-round RT-PCR of the TCR CDR3 relied on the HTBI primer set. TCRdb called the multiplex PCR reads again in MiXCR, with one record for every CDR3 protein. There are about 560,000 distinct CDR3 sequences in the sample; about a sixth occur only once, and roughly 6.6% lies in the top ten. This clonotype has ten or more counts.

This receptor was obtained from a woman aged 25-40 years with Graves' hyperthyroidism. Material: blood. V and J are TRBV27 and TRBJ2-5; D might be TRBD1 (5 bases). The CDR3 loop reads CASSHRSGLTGQETQYF. CDR3 nucleotide sequence: TGTGCCAGCAGTCATCGGTCAGGGTTGACGGGCCAAGAGACCCAGTACTTC.